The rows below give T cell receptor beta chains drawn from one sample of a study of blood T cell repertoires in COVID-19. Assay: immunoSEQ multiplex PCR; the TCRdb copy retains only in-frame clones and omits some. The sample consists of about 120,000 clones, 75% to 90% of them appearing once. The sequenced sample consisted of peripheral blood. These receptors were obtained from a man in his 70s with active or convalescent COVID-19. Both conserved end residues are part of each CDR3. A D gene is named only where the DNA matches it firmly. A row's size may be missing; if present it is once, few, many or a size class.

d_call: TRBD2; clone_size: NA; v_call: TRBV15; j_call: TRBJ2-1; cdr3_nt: TGTGCCACCAGCAGAGACCTAGCTAGCGGTTACACCTACAATGAGCAGTTCTTC; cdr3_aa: CATSRDLASGYTYNEQFF
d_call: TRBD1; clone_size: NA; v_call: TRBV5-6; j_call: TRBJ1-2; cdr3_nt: TGTGCCAGCAGCAAGGGACAGGGTTTGGACTATGGCTACACCTTC; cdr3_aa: CASSKGQGLDYGYTF
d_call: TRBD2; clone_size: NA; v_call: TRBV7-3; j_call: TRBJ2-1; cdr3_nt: TGTGCCAGCAGCTTAACGATATCGGGAGGAGGGTACAATGAGCAGTTCTTC; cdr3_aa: CASSLTISGGGYNEQFF
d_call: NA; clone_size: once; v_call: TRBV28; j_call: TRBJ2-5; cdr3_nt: TGTGCCAGCGCGGTCGAAGAGACCCAGTACTTC; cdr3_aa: CASAVEETQYF
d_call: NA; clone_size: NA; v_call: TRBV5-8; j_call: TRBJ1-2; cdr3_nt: TGTGCCAGCAGCGATAGGGGAGGGGCGTCTTATGGCTACACCTTC; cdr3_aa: CASSDRGGASYGYTF
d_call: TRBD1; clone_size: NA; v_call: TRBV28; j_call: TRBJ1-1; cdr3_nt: TGTGCCAGCAGTTTAGGCGTACAGGGGACTGAAGCTTTCTTT; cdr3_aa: CASSLGVQGTEAFF
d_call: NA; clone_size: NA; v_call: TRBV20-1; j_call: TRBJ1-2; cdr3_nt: TGCAGTGCTAGAGGCGTACGTGGCTACACCTTC; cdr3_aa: CSARGVRGYTF
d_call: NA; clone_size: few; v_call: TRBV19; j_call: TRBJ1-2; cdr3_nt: TGTGCCAGTAAAGAGCCAGGAGGCAACTATGGCTACACCTTC; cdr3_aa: CASKEPGGNYGYTF
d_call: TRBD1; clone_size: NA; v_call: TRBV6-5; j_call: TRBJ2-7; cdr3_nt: TGTGCCAGCAGTTACTCAGGACAGGGGAGCGACGAGCAGTACTTC; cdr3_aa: CASSYSGQGSDEQYF
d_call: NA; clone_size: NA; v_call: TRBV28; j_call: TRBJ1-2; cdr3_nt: TGTGCCAGCAGTTTATCGGGCGCGGGGGGCGGCCTTTTTGGCTACACCTTC; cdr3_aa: CASSLSGAGGGLFGYTF
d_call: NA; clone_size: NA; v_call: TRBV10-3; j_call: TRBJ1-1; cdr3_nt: TGTGCCATCAGGGGCACGGGGGGAGCTTTCTTT; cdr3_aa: CAIRGTGGAFF
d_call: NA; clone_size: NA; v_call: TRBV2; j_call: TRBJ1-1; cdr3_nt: TGTGCCAGCAGGGGGGAGGACACTGAAGCTTTCTTT; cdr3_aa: CASRGEDTEAFF
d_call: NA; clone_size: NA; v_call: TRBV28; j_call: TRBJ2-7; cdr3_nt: TGTGCCAGCAGTCCCTCGGGATTATTCCACGAGCAGTACTTC; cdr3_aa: CASSPSGLFHEQYF
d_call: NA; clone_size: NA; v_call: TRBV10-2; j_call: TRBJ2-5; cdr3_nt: TGCGCCAGTAGTCCCGGGGGACCCACAGAGACCCAGTACTTC; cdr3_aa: CASSPGGPTETQYF
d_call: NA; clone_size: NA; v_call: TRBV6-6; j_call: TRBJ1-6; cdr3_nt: TGTGCCAGCAGTGCTCCGGGACTGGATAATTCACCCCTCCACTTT; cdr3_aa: CASSAPGLDNSPLHF
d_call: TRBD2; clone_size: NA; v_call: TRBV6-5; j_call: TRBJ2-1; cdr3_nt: TGTGCCAGCTCGCGTACAGGGACTAGCTACAATGAGCAGTTCTTC; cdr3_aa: CASSRTGTSYNEQFF
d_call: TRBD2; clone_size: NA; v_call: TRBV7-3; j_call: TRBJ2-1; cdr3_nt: TGTGCCAGCAGCTTAGGCGGGAGTAGTAATGAGCAGTTCTTC; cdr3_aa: CASSLGGSSNEQFF
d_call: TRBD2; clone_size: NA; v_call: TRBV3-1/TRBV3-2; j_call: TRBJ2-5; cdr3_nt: TGTGCCAGCAGCCAAGGCCCGGGAGGGCTGGGGTCAGAGACCCAGTACTTC; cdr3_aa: CASSQGPGGLGSETQYF
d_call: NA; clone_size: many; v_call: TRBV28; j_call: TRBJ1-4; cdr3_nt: TGTGCCAGCAGTCCGTATACTAGGAATGAAAAACTGTTTTTT; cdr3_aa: CASSPYTRNEKLFF
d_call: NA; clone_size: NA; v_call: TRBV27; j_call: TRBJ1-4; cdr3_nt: TGTGCCAGCAGTTTGCGGGTTAATGAAAAACTGTTTTTT; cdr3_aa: CASSLRVNEKLFF
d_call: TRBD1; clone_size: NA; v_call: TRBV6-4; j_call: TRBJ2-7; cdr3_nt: TGTGCCAGCAGTGTGGGGACAGGGGGCCTCTTGGCCTACGAGCAGTACTTC; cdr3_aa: CASSVGTGGLLAYEQYF
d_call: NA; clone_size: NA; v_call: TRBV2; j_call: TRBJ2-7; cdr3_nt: TGTGCCAGCAGTGAAACAGGTTACTACGAGCAGTACTTC; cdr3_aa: CASSETGYYEQYF
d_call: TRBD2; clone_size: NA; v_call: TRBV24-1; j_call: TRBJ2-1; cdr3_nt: TGTGCCACCAGTGACCCGAGCGGGATCAATGAGCAGTTCTTC; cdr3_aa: CATSDPSGINEQFF
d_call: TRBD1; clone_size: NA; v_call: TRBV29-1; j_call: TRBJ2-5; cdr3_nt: TGCAGTACCGGGACAGGGGTAGAGACCCAGTACTTC; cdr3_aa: CSTGTGVETQYF
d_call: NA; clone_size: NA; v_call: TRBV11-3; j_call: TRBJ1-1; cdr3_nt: TGTGCCAGCAGCTTAGGAGGGGGAGTAGGGACTGAAGCTTTCTTT; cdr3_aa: CASSLGGGVGTEAFF
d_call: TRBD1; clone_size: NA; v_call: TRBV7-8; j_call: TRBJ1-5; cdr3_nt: TGTGCCAGCAGCTTGGGACAGGGAAGTCAGCCCCAGCATTTT; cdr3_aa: CASSLGQGSQPQHF
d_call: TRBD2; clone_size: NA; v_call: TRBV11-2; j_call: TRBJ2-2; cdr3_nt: TGTGCCAGCAGCTCCTGGACTAGCGGCACCGGGGAGCTGTTTTTT; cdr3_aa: CASSSWTSGTGELFF
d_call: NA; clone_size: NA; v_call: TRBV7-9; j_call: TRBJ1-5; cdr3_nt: TGTGCCAGCAGCTTCGGCCCCGGGGGCAATCAGCCCCAGCATTTT; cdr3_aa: CASSFGPGGNQPQHF
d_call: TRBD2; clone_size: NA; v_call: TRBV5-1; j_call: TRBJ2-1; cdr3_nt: TGCGCCAGCAGCTTGGTGGCTAGCGGGAACAATGAGCAGTTCTTC; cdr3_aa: CASSLVASGNNEQFF
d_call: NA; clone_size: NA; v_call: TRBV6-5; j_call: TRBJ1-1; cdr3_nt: TGTGCCAGCAGTACCACCGGGAATGAAGCTTTCTTT; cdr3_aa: CASSTTGNEAFF
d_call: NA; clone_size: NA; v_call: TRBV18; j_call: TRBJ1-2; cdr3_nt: TGTGCCAGCTCCCTAGGCGTAGAGGACTATGGCTACACCTTC; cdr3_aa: CASSLGVEDYGYTF
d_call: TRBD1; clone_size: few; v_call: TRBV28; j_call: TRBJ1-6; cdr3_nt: TGTGCCAGCAGTAAAACCGGACAGGGGGCTAATTCACCCCTCCACTTT; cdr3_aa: CASSKTGQGANSPLHF
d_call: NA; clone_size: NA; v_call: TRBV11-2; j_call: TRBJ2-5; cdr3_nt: TGTGCCAGCAGCTTAGGAACATCGGGCGGGGAGACCCAGTACTTC; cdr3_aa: CASSLGTSGGETQYF
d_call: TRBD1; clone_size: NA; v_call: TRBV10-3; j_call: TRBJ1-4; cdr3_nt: TGTGCCATCAGGGGGACAGGAAATAATGAAAAACTGTTTTTT; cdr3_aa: CAIRGTGNNEKLFF
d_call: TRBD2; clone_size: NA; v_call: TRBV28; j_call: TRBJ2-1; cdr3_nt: TGTGCCAGCACCCAAGCGGGAGGGCGATACAATGAGCAGTTCTTC; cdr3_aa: CASTQAGGRYNEQFF
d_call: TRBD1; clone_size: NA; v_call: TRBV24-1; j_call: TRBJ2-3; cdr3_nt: TGTGCCACCAGTGACCCCTCGACAGGGACCACAGATACGCAGTATTTT; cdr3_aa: CATSDPSTGTTDTQYF
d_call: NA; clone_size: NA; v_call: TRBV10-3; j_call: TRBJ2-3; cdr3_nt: TGTGCCATCAGTGCGCAACGAGGGGATACGCAGTATTTT; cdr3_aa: CAISAQRGDTQYF
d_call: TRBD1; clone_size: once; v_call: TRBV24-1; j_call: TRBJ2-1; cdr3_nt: TGTGCCACCAGTGACCCGGGACAGGGCCACAATGAGCAGTTCTTC; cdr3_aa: CATSDPGQGHNEQFF
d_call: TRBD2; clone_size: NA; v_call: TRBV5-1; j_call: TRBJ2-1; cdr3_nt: TGCGCCAGCAGCCCGGGACTAGCGGGGATTAATGAGCAGTTCTTC; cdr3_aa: CASSPGLAGINEQFF
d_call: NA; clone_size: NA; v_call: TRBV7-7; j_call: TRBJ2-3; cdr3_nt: TGTGCTAGCAGCTTAGGGGGGGGGACTGGCACAGATACGCAGTATTTT; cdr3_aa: CASSLGGGTGTDTQYF
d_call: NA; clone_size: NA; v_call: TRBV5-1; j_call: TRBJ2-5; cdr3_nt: TGCGCCAGCAGCTTGGGGGGAGAGGAGACCCAGTACTTC; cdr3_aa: CASSLGGEETQYF
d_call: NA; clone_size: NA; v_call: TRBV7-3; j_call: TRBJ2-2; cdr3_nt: TGTGCCAGCAGCTTAAGGCGGGCGAACACCGGGGAGCTGTTTTTT; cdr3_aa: CASSLRRANTGELFF
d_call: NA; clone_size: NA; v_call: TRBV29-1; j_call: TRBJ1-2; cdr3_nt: TGCAGCGTTGAAGTGGGGGCCGGCTATGGCTACACCTTC; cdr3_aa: CSVEVGAGYGYTF
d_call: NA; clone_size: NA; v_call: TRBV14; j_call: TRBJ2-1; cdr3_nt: TGTGCCAGCAGCCAAGTCCAGGCTCTCTGGAATGAGCAGTTCTTC; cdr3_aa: CASSQVQALWNEQFF
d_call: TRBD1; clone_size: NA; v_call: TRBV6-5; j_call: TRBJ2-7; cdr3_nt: TGTGCCAGCAGTTACAGTCGTGACAGGGGTTACGAGCAGTACTTC; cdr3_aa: CASSYSRDRGYEQYF
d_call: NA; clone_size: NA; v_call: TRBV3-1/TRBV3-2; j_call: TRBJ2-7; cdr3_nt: TGTGCCAGCAGCCAAGTAGTCGACGAGCAGTACTTC; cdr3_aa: CASSQVVDEQYF
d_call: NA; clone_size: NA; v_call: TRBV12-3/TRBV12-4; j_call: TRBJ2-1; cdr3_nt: TGTGCCAGCAGGGAGGGCCTCTACAATGAGCAGTTCTTC; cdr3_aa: CASREGLYNEQFF